Below are 24 T cell receptor beta chains sequenced from a single sample in a study of T cell clusters in autoimmune cytopenias. TRB amplification used approximately 250 ng of peripheral blood genomic DNA. One tube held mixed TRB-A and TRB-B primer pools for touch-down PCR. TCRdb re-called the multiplex PCR reads; every CDR3 protein appears as one record, without DNA. In total, the table holds thousands of distinct CDR3 sequences. Material for sequencing was peripheral blood. The receptors here all came from a human donor with an autoimmune cytopenia or autoimmune hepatitis (not recorded which).

This chain uses TRBV30 with TRBJ1-4; TCRdb selects TRBD1, and the lack of DNA leaves this call unchecked. The CDR3 loop spans 14 amino acids. The germline V gene has CDR1 GTSNPN and CDR2 SVGIG (reference sequence). CDR3 residues: CAWSEGTGNEKLFF.

The rearrangement joins TRBV11-3 to TRBJ1-6; the D call of TRBD1 rests on TCRdb alone, since no DNA is present to check it. The germline V gene has CDR1 SGHNT and CDR2 YENEEA. CDR3 size: 14 residues. CDR3 residues: CASNRDRGNSPLHF.

V gene TRBV29-1 combines with J gene TRBJ1-1. The CDR3 length is 11 residues. The germline CDR1 and CDR2 sequences are SQVTM and ANQGSEA. CDR3 amino acids: CSTQEGSEAFF.

The chain employs TRBV19 and TRBJ2-4; as DNA is missing, the TRBD1 call by TCRdb cannot be tested. The CDR3 runs to 16 residues. Germline lookup yields CDR1 LNHDA and CDR2 SQIVND (reference sequence). The CDR3 protein is CASSIRGGDAKNIQYF.

The gene calls are TRBV27 and TRBJ1-2; TCRdb names TRBD1, which stays unverified in the absence of DNA. This CDR3 region has 16 residues. Germline-derived CDR1 and CDR2 are MNHEY and SMNVEV (reference sequence). Here the CDR3 reads CASSLLSGQRNYGYTF.

This clonotype is classed as medium-sized (0.01 to 0.1%) by frequency. This chain uses TRBV6-5 with TRBJ1-2; TCRdb names TRBD1, which stays unverified in the absence of DNA. This CDR3 is built from 13 residues. Germline values: CDR1 MNHEY, CDR2 SVGAGI. The CDR3 protein is CASSYSWGEGYTF.

This clonotype is called medium-sized based on its frequency. The chain has TRBV11-3 and TRBJ1-4. CDR1 is SGHNT, CDR2 YENEEA, per germline. The CDR3 loop spans 13 amino acids. CDR3 in amino acids: CASSFDLNEKLFF.

The chain recombines TRBV11-3 with TRBJ2-7; checking the TCRdb D call of TRBD1 is not possible without DNA. This CDR3 spans 15 amino acids. The germline V gene encodes CDR1 SGHNT and CDR2 YENEEA. CDR3: CASSTGQGQFFEQYF.

The V and J genes are TRBV5-1 and TRBJ1-1. CDR3 size: 14 residues. Germline V gene sequence: CDR1 SGHRS, CDR2 YFSETQ. The CDR3 here is CASSLVEGTTEAFF.

The chain carries TRBV18 and TRBJ2-5; absent DNA, TCRdb's TRBD2 call cannot be checked. Germline lookup yields CDR1 KGHSH and CDR2 LQKENI. The CDR3 consists of 17 residues. CDR3 sequence: CASSPRVGGSLQETQYF.

By frequency, this clonotype is medium-sized (0.01 to 0.1%). The gene calls are TRBV5-6 and TRBJ2-1. The germline V gene encodes CDR1 SGHDT and CDR2 YYEEEE. CDR3 length: 15 residues. CDR3 region: CASSLDRGSYNEQFF.

V usage is TRBV19 and J usage is TRBJ2-1; TCRdb gives TRBD1 as the D gene, but with no DNA this cannot be confirmed. The CDR3 has 13 residues. The germline V gene encodes CDR1 LNHDA and CDR2 SQIVND (reference sequence). CDR3 protein: CASSTTGGFEQFF.

This clonotype is deemed medium-sized by its frequency. This rearrangement joins TRBV13 to TRBJ2-7. The CDR3 has 14 amino acids. CDR1 is PRHDT and CDR2 is FYEKMQ in the germline V gene (reference sequence). The CDR3 is CASSLGQETYEQYF. The complete variable domain, with remaining parts taken from reference TRBV13 and TRBJ2-7, reads AAGVIQSPRHLIKEKRETATLKCYPIPRHDTVYWYQQGPGQDPQFLISFYEKMQSDKGSIPDRFSAQQFSDYHSELNMSSLELGDSALYFCASSLGQETYEQYFGPGTRLTVT.

This clonotype counts as medium-sized by frequency. This sequence joins TRBV6-5 and TRBJ2-5; no DNA is available, so the TRBD2 call from TCRdb remains unchecked. The CDR3 length is 15 residues. The germline CDR1 and CDR2 sequences are MNHEY and SVGAGI. This CDR3 reads CASRPDSGAEETQYF.

Frequency places this clonotype as medium-sized. This rearrangement joins TRBV6-5 to TRBJ2-7; TCRdb's assignment of TRBD1 cannot be checked, as there is no DNA. This CDR3 has 14 amino acids. Germline lookup yields CDR1 MNHEY and CDR2 SVGAGI. Here the CDR3 reads CASSGQGIGYEQYF.

This CDR3 reads CASSFFGGEQFF. V usage is TRBV27 and J usage is TRBJ2-1; TCRdb designates TRBD1, a call that cannot be tested without DNA. Germline CDR1 MNHEY, CDR2 SMNVEV (reference sequence). This CDR3 contains 12 residues.

Its frequency marks this clonotype as medium-sized. This rearrangement joins TRBV11-3 to TRBJ2-5. There are 11 residues in the CDR3. The germline CDR1 and CDR2 sequences are SGHNT and YENEEA. The CDR3 sequence: CASSSVETQYF.

This chain links TRBV5-4 with TRBJ1-2; the D call of TRBD1 rests on TCRdb alone, since no DNA is present to check it. The CDR3 has 14 residues. Germline V lookup: CDR1 SGHNT, CDR2 YYREEE (reference sequence). CDR3 region: CASSAPLGQNGYTF.

This chain links TRBV11-3 with TRBJ2-1. The CDR3 consists of 15 residues. From germline, CDR1 is SGHNT and CDR2 YENEEA. This CDR3 reads CASSLAQLAYNEQFF.

V and J are TRBV6-5 and TRBJ1-1. The CDR3 is made up of 13 amino acids. CDR1 is MNHEY, CDR2 SVGAGI, per germline. The CDR3 is CASSYPSGDEAFF.

The chain has TRBV27 and TRBJ2-6; no DNA is available, so the TRBD1 call from TCRdb remains unchecked. The V gene's germline CDR1 is MNHEY and CDR2 SMNVEV (reference sequence). The CDR3 sequence is 18 residues long. The CDR3 here is CASSSLTDRAKGANVLTF.

This clonotype counts as medium-sized by frequency. The V and J genes are TRBV29-1 and TRBJ2-2; with no DNA, the TCRdb D assignment of TRBD2 cannot be verified. CDR1 is SQVTM and CDR2 is ANQGSEA in the germline V gene. The CDR3 covers 16 residues. CDR3 region: CSVSGLPETYTGELFF.

The V and J genes are TRBV27 and TRBJ1-2; TCRdb selects TRBD1, and the lack of DNA leaves this call unchecked. The CDR3 totals 14 residues. The germline CDR1 and CDR2 sequences are MNHEY and SMNVEV (reference sequence). CDR3: CASSSGGHYYGYTF.

The rearrangement joins TRBV6-5 to TRBJ1-2. The CDR3 consists of 14 residues. Germline V lookup: CDR1 MNHEY, CDR2 SVGAGI. CDR3 sequence: CASIGGTANYGYTF.